This T cell receptor (beta chain) derives from a study of T cell changes during pregnancy in multiple sclerosis. This clone was observed once. TCRdb keeps only in-frame clones here, not all; method: immunoSEQ multiplex PCR. The sample holds around 5,200 clones; about four fifths are singletons and the top ten take 15% to 20%. The clonotype comes from a female donor in good health, enrolled as a control in a pregnancy study. Sequenced here: CD8+ T cells from peripheral blood mononuclear cells, sampled in the second trimester of pregnancy.

CDR3 DNA sequence: TGTGCCAGCAGCAAAGTAGGACAGGCTTTTCCCAGCTCTGGAAACACCATATATTTT. Translating gives CASSKVGQAFPSSGNTIYF. The genes are TRBV21-1 and TRBJ1-3; the D segment call TRBD1 is taken from the table without a DNA check. TRBV21-1 is marked as a pseudogene. The CDR3 contains 19 residues.